Sequencing of this TCR beta chain was carried out in a study of cytomegalovirus exposure and HLA in healthy donors (dated by TCRdb to about 2017). Background for the entire study: In an earlier analysis of under 600 of the donors, 250 to 300 Gb of sequence data and about 110 million unique TCR beta sequences from about 179 million T cells were reported. An early release covering just under 650 HLA-typed donors comprised about 290 gigabases of sequencing data and 65 million to 100 million unique TCR sequences. Of the roughly 390 genotyped donors, 80% to 90% were placed in the genetic ancestry cluster associated with self-reported Caucasian donors. The study was designed to test whether signatures of past pathogen exposure could be identified by cataloging public T cell receptors. The study profiled the T cell repertoires of hundreds of subjects by immunosequencing and related them to cytomegalovirus serostatus. Besides the first cohort of around 670 subjects, a separate validation cohort made up of roughly 130 different subjects was used. The study combined high-throughput TCR immunosequencing, statistical association of individual TCRs with disease status, and machine learning to predict cytomegalovirus infection status. In a later analysis, previously published TCR beta repertoires from 666 donors were re-analyzed and high-resolution HLA genotyping was added so that TCR occurrence patterns could be studied. The later analysis used no new phenotypic data to find candidate immune exposures, relying instead on TCR beta sequences and their occurrence across donors. An earlier analysis of about 600 of the donors used high-throughput TCR beta sequencing to judge whether each TCR beta V gene segment behaved as functional or pseudogenic. Alongside the repertoire data, information on donor age, sex, ethnicity and CMV serostatus was compiled. In a later genetic analysis, genome-wide SNP genotypes for about three fifths of the roughly 670 donors were used, and that subset was treated as a discovery cohort. All discovery cohort repertoires had been generated using a single sequencing platform. Class I and class II HLA loci were covered by the typing at four-digit resolution. The number of donors typed differed by locus, with 629-630 for A, B, C, DRB1 and DQB1, over 500 for DQA1, approximately 580 for DPA1, and 472 for DPB1. Because of strong linkage in the cohort, five DR-DQ haplotypes were treated as single units for association and clustering. Across 300 to 500 genotyped donors of the cohort, an average of about 250,000 unique TCR beta nucleotide sequences per donor were sequenced, and 15% to 20% of those sequences were non-productive.

The library was built by means of the immunoSEQ multiplex PCR assay. For the multiplex PCR, a mixture combining 60 forward primers for TCR Vbeta segments and 13 reverse primers for TCR Jbeta segments was used. The CDR3 region of rearranged TCR beta genes was amplified from genomic DNA with a multiplex PCR assay. Amplified TCR beta libraries were sequenced as 87-base-pair reads on the Illumina HiSeq System. In the authors' own workflow: A later analysis tallied 75 million to 95 million unique TCR beta chains across the 666 repertoires, and around 10 million of those chains were shared by two or more donors. Raw reads were error-corrected and collapsed into unique sequences with a nearest-neighbor algorithm that merged closely related sequences to remove PCR and sequencing errors. CDR3 sequences were aligned to IMGT reference sequences to assign V, D and J gene segments. Each retained sequence needed at least a six-nucleotide match to both a V gene segment and a J gene segment. A rearrangement counted as productive if the CDR3 had no stop codons and remained in frame with V and J, and every other rearrangement counted as non-productive. CDR3 was defined according to IMGT convention as the region running from the second conserved V-encoded cysteine to the conserved J-encoded phenylalanine. Sequences without an unambiguous match to a single V gene segment were excluded from the earlier analysis of approximately 600 of the donors. An earlier analysis of fewer than 650 of the donors classified V segments as functional when productive rearrangements were above 56.7% and as segregating when the standard deviation between donors was above 5%. A statistical classification framework was built for diagnosing cytomegalovirus status from the catalog of TCR beta chain sequences. In a later analysis, TCR nucleotide sequences were compared against IMGT/GENE-DB human TR gene sequences so that V and J genes could be assigned. Using the TCRdist pipeline, a later analysis assigned CDR3 sequences along with most-parsimonious VDJ recombination scenarios. In a later analysis, each TCR beta chain was defined by its CDR3 amino acid sequence together with its V-gene family, and reads lacking a unique V-gene family were excluded. In a later analysis, 550 to 650 highly shared, low-generation-probability nucleotide sequences were removed to address suspected cross-contamination and a sequencing artifact. In a later analysis, a clonal expansion index was calculated for each public chain from normalized within-repertoire ranks of inferred template counts. A later analysis computed generation probabilities with a VDJ recombination model fitted to out-of-frame rearrangements, and checked the results against IGoR. A later analysis scored TCR-TCR, TCR-HLA and TCR-CMV co-occurrence with hypergeometric tests, applying a repertoire-size bias correction to TCR pairs. In a later analysis, false discovery rates were estimated by permuting HLA or CMV assignments 20 times. In a later analysis, co-occurring TCRs were grouped using DBSCAN, and TCRdist sequence similarity was added for clustering within HLA-allele-positive subsets. Repertoires with fewer than 30,000 or more than 120,000 public chains, plus five repertoires with anomalous nucleotide sharing, were excluded from co-occurrence clustering. TCRdb mirrors the immuneACCESS table, restricted to in-frame sequences. Some clones are absent from its copies; in checked studies, under half trace to an unresolved V gene, and the reason for the others is unknown. From that table come the V and J calls and clone size; the DNA was used to work out D and trimming. This sample comprises about 200,000 clones, 79% of them detected only once. Of the sample, roughly 1.5% is held by the ten largest clones.

The full study reports these points: The classifier was reported to diagnose cytomegalovirus status with high specificity and sensitivity in both the original and validation cohorts. An association between a missense DCLRE1C variant and V-gene and J-gene trimming of TCR beta chains was found in a later genetic analysis and replicated in an independent cohort. Specific HLA alleles were associated with over 15,000 TCR beta sequences at a false discovery rate of 0.05 in a later analysis. The sequencing pipeline was judged likely to have produced a cluster of highly shared sequence variants as a technical artifact. Some IMGT-functional V segments, including TRBV6-2 and TRBV6-3, could not be told apart with the 87-base-pair reads, so those segments were excluded. Compared with the roughly 600-donor mean, donors in an Asian-associated ancestry cluster had fewer N-insertions in productive TCRs, according to a later genetic analysis. Most CMV-associated TCR beta chains appeared to be HLA-restricted in a later analysis, and the HLA associations seemed to be driven largely by CMV exposure. Assigning TCR associations to individual alleles was difficult when HLA alleles, especially DR and DQ, strongly co-occurred. Correlated functional status among segregating V segments might be attributable to linkage disequilibrium, but an unknown experimental factor could not be ruled out. In an earlier analysis of around 600 of the donors, most TCR beta V segments appeared in productive rearrangements about 87% or about 30% of the time, broadly matching IMGT annotations. This cohort had only TCR beta chains sequenced, and the lack of alpha or paired-chain data limited which features could be detected. Most TCR sequences were observed very rarely across donors, whereas some public TCRs were present in many individuals. Presence/absence analyses assumed roughly uniform sequencing depth across donors, an assumption that may not hold. A later analysis found that HLA-associated TCR beta chains were more clonally expanded and had lower generation probabilities than equally common non-associated chains. A few of the identified cytomegalovirus-associated TCR beta chains were confirmed in vitro to be specific for cytomegalovirus antigens. It was suggested by the authors that the approach could potentially be generalized to other disease states and immunological phenotypes. The earlier analysis of some 560 of the donors excluded some 15 rarely observed V segments, including chromosome 9 orphons, because counts were too low. A later analysis reported that several top co-occurrence clusters appeared linked to parvovirus B19, influenza, CMV and Epstein-Barr virus. According to a later analysis, TCR association rates differed among HLA loci, with DRB1 alleles showing the most associated TCRs and HLA-C alleles showing the fewest. Because HLA typing was unavailable for some donors at each locus, only the typed subset was used in association tests. A further reported finding was that TCR beta sequences accurately predicted the HLA-A and HLA-B alleles for most subjects in the first cohort. In the study, 150 to 200 TCR beta chains were listed as associated with cytomegalovirus. For the cohort, immune exposure information was limited to CMV serostatus.

On this clone: Its antigen is currently not known. No per-base quality is available; no much larger clone lies one base away.

CDR1 SGHRS and CDR2 YFSETQ are derived from the germline V gene. Inclusive of the bounding cysteine and phenylalanine, the CDR3 is 16 residues long. The sequence is cut down to CDR3 DNA, 48 bases in frame from base 1. Cut back by 1 base and 0 bases, the V and J ends lie 14 bases apart. In total, roughly 670 healthy bone marrow donors made up the cohort. Cohort members were all nominally healthy when sampled, although unrecorded immune exposures were likely present. The donor tested CMV seropositive, placing the donor among the roughly 300 seropositive members of the cohort. Every donor gave a peripheral blood sample, and the peripheral blood mononuclear cells from that sample were used for TCR beta sequencing. The Qiagen DNeasy Blood Extraction Kit was used to extract genomic DNA from the blood cell samples.

The sequence derives from a girl aged 5-17 years in good health and CMV-seropositive. The receptor chain draws on TRBV5-1 and TRBJ2-7; the D gene is possibly TRBD2, with 6 bases matching. The sequencing input was PBMCs. The DNA sequence is given as TGCGCCAGCAGCTTGAGCGAGCGGGCCTTCTCCTACGAGCAGTACTTC. This yields the protein CASSLSERAFSYEQYF.